This T cell receptor beta chain was sequenced in a study of shared T cell receptors in the human thymus. The CDR3 is 17 residues long. Germline lookup yields CDR1 SNHLY and CDR2 FYNNEI. Trimming left V 7 bases short and J 7 bases short, with 26 bases between. Here immunoSEQ multiplex PCR was the method, and the copy in TCRdb shows in-frame clones only, minus some. The table shows about 730,000 clones, with 75% to 90% occurring only once. These same records also appear under a second study, on human thymus T cells. Per that paper: Samples came from healthy Finnish infants during open corrective cardiac surgery. Thymic resections from corrective heart surgery supplied the tissue. Use of V and J genes seemed skewed within the thymic and blood repertoires. Thymic repertoires overlap heavily among unrelated individuals, related research has reported.

Input material: thymocytes. The chain recombines TRBV2 with TRBJ1-5, with D tentatively TRBD1 (5 bases). This receptor was taken from a girl under two years old with a congenital heart defect. DNA for the CDR3: TGTGCCAGCACAGGAGTCCCCCCAATTAGGCAGGGCCAGCCCCAGCATTTT. Its protein product is CASTGVPPIRQGQPQHF.